What follows describes a single T cell receptor beta chain. Its target antigen remains unknown. No qualities accompany the bases; no much larger clone lies one base away. The trial excluded patients who had a history of autoimmune disease or who were on systemic immunosuppression. Peripheral blood for TCR sequencing was collected from all dose cohorts at baseline, on cycle 4 day 1, and on cycle 7 day 1. Samples came from an open-label, multicenter, first-in-human phase I dose-escalation trial of ivuxolimab. Adults with locally advanced or metastatic melanoma, renal cell carcinoma, hepatocellular carcinoma or head and neck squamous cell carcinoma were enrolled in the trial. Before TCR sequencing, CD4+ T cells and CD8+ T cells were sorted from peripheral blood as separate populations. This specimen comes from a study of OX40 agonist ivuxolimab in advanced cancers. Regarding the complete study: Ivuxolimab, which targeted the costimulatory receptor OX40 (CD134), was an agonistic, fully human IgG2 monoclonal antibody. Peripheral TCRbeta sequencing was intended to test whether TCR sequence diversity was altered and clonal T-cell expansion was caused by ivuxolimab. Intravenous ivuxolimab was administered to patients every 2 weeks at six dose levels: 0.01, 0.1, 0.3, 1.5, 3 and 10 mg/kg. In the dose-escalation cohort, 65% to 90% of patients were male, and the mean age was approximately 64 years, with a range of roughly 20 to 80. Patients were allowed to have had prior anti-PD-1, anti-PD-L1 or anti-CTLA-4 therapy, and 30% to 40% of the dose-escalation patients had previously received checkpoint inhibitors. The monotherapy dose-escalation portion (N ≈ 57 patients) of the phase I ivuxolimab trial is reported in the paper. Of the 52 patients in dose escalation, about 19 had hepatocellular carcinoma, about 15 had melanoma, 9 had renal cell carcinoma and 9 had head and neck cancer. Partial responses were achieved by three dose-escalation patients, of whom one had hepatocellular carcinoma and two had cutaneous melanoma.

The germline V gene yields SGHTS for CDR1 and YDEGEE for CDR2. Reading from cysteine to phenylalanine, the CDR3 counts 15 amino acids. Just CDR3 DNA is preserved here, 45 bases in frame from base 1. The germline ends are 17 bases apart after V is trimmed by 4 bases and J by 6 bases. Genomic DNA was extracted from sorted cells for sequencing of the TCRbeta CDR3 region. The immunoSEQ Assay was used for sequencing of TCRbeta CDR3 regions. Not all clones reach the TCRdb copy of this immuneACCESS table, which keeps in-frame sequences only. Checked studies attribute under half of the gap to unresolved V genes and leave the rest unexplained. For this sample the table gives about 79,000 clones, of which roughly 94% were detected only once. Roughly 9.8% of the sample is held by the ten biggest clonotypes. Paper-wide results and their limitations: Low levels of normalized T-cell clonal expansion were also seen in some nonresponding patients. After ivuxolimab, expanded clones were on average more numerous among CD8+ T cells than among CD4+ T cells. In partial responders in the 0.1-3.0 mg/kg groups, normalized peripheral clonal expansion was found to be among the lowest, especially among CD8+ T cells. Antigen specificity was not determined for the clonally expanded peripheral T cells. At doses of 0.1 to 3.0 mg/kg, clonal expansion of both CD4+ and CD8+ T cells in blood was seen between baseline and week 6.

Here the sequenced sample was CD4+ or CD8+ T cells sorted from blood, taken in a trial of the OX40 agonist ivuxolimab. The rearranged segments are TRBV5-8 and TRBJ1-5, with TRBD1 as a weak D call on 5 bases. The receptor's source is an adult with an advanced solid tumor such as melanoma, head and neck, liver or kidney cancer. The CDR3 reads CASSLGGDLFQPQHF. The DNA sequence reads TGTGCCAGCAGCCTAGGAGGGGATTTGTTTCAGCCCCAGCATTTT.